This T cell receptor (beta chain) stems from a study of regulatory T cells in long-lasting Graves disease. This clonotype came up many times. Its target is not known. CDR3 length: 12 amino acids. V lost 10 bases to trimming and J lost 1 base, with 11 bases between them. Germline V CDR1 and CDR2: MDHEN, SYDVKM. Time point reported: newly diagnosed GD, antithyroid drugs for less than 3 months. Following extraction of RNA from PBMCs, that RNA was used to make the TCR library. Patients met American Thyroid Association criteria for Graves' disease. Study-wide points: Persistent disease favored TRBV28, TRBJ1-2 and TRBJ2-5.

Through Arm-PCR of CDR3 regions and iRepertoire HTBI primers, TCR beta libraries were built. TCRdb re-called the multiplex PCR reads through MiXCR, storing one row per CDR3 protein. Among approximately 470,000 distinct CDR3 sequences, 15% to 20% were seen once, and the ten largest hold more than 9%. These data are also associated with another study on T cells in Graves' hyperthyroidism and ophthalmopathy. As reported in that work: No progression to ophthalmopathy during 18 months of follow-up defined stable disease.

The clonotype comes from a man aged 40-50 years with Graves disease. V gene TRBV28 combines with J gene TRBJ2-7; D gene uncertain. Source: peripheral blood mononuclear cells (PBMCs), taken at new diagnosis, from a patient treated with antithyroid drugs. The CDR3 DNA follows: TGTGCCACCCTTAGGAGATCCTACGAGCAGTACTTC. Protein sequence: CATLRRSYEQYF.